The clone carrying this TCR beta chain has only a few counts. The antigen is unknown. This entry belongs to a study of human T cells and chemical hapten exposure. As for the study in general: Per-sample variation in TCR yield stemmed mainly from small pooled library volume differences.

TCRdb reprocessed the RACE reads via MiXCR and lists one record per CDR3 protein. Among about 130,000 distinct CDR3 sequences listed, 8.5% to 9.5% were seen once. Study-level results: DPC sensitization did not alter TCRs above 1 in 1000 frequency.

The time point is: healthy volunteer bleed at 2 weeks. Unfractionated whole blood was the source of the extracted total RNA. The germline gives CDR1 MNHNS, CDR2 SASEGT. The CDR3 is 14 amino acids. Trimming cost V 6 bases and J 3 bases; bases outside gene matches: 4. Sample: whole blood. This clonotype was sampled from a male donor in good health. Some clones in this sample may be carry-over from other donors' samples. The rearrangement links TRBV6-1 to TRBJ2-2; 7 bases are a match to TRBD2. The CDR3 protein is CASSGGTDTGELFF. The CDR3 region has the DNA TGTGCCAGCAGCGGGGGGACGGACACCGGGGAGCTGTTTTTT.